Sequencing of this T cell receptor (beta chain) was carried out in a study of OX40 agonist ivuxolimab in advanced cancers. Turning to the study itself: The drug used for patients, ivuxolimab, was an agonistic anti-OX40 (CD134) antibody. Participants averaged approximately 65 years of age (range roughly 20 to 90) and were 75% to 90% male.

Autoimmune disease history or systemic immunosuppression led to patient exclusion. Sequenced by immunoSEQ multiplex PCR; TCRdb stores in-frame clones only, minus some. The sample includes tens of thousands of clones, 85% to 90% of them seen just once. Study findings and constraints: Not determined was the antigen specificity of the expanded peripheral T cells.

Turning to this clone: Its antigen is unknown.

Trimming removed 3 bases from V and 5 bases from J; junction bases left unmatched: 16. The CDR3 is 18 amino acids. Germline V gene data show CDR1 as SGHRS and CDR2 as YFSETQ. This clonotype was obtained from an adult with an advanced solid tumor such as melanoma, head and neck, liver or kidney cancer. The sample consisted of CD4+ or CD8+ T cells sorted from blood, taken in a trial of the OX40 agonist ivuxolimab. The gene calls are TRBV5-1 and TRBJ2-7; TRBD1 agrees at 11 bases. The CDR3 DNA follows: TGCGCCAGCAGCTCTCCCCCGCCTAGGACAGGGGGCATGAACGAGCAGTACTTC. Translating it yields CASSSPPPRTGGMNEQYF.